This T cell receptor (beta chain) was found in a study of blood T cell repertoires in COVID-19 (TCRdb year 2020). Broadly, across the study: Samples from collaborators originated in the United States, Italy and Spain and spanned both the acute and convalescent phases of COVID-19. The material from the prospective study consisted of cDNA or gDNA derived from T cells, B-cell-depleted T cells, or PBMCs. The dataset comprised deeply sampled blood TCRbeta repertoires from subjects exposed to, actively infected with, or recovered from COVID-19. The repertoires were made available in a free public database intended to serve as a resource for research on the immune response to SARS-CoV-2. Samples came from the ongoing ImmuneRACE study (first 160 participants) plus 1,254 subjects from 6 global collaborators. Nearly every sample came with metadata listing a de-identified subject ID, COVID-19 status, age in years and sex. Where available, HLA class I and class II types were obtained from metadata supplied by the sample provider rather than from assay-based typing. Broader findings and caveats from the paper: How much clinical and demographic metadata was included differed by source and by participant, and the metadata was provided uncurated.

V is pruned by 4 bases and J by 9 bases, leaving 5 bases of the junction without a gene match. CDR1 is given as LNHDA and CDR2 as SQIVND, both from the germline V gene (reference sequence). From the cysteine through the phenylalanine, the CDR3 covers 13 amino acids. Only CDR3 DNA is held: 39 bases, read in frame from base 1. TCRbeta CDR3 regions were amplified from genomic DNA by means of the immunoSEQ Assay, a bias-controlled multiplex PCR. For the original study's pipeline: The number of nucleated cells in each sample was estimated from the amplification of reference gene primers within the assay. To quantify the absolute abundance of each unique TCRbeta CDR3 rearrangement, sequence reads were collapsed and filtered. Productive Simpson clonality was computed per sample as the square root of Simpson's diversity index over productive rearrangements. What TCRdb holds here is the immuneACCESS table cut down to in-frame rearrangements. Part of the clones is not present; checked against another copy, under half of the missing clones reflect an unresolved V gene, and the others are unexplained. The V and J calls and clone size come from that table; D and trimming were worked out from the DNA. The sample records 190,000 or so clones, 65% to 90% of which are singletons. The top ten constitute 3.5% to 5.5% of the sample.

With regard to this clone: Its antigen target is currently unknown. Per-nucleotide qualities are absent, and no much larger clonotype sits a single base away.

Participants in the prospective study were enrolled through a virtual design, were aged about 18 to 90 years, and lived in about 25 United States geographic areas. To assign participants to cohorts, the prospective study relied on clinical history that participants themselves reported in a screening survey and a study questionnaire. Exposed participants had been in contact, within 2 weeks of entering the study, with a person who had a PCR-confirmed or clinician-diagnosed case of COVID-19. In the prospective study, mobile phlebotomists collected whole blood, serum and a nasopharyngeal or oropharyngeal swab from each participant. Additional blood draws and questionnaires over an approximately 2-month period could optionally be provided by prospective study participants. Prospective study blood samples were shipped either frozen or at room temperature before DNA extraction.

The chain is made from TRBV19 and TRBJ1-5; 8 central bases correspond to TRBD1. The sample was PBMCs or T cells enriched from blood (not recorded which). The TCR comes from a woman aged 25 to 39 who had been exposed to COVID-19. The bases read TGTGCCAGTAGTACAGGGGGCGCCGGGCCCCAGCATTTT. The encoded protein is CASSTGGAGPQHF.